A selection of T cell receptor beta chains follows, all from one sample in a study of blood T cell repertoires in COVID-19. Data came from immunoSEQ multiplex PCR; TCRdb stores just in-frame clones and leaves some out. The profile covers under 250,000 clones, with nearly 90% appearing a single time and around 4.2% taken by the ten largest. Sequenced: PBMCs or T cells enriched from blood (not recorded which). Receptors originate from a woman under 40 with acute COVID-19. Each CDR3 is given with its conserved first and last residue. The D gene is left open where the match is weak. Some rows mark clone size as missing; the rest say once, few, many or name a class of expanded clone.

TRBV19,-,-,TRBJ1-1,CASSWGGDTEAFF,TGTGCCAGTAGCTGGGGAGGTGACACTGAAGCTTTCTTT
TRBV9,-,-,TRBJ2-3,CASSASSTDTQYF,TGTGCCAGCAGCGCGTCTAGCACAGATACGCAGTATTTT
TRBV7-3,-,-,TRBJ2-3,CASSYTRSTDTQYF,TGTGCCAGCAGTTACACTAGGTCCACAGATACGCAGTATTTT
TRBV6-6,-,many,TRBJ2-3,CASSLATWPRDTQYF,TGTGCCAGCAGTTTAGCCACTTGGCCACGGGATACGCAGTATTTT
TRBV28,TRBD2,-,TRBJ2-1,CASSPTSGTSYNEQFF,TGTGCCAGCAGTCCGACTAGCGGCACCTCCTACAATGAGCAGTTCTTC
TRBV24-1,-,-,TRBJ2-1,CATDPPRTGEQFF,TGTGCCACCGACCCCCCCAGAACAGGTGAGCAGTTCTTC
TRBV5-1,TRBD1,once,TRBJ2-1,CASSLEQGADEQFF,TGCGCCAGCAGCTTGGAACAGGGGGCCGATGAGCAGTTCTTC
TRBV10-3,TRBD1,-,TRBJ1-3,CAITGTGAGNTIYF,TGTGCCATCACTGGGACAGGGGCTGGAAACACCATATATTTT
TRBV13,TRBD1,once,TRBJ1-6,CASSLLKGAVNSPLHF,TGTGCCAGCAGCTTGTTAAAGGGGGCAGTGAATTCACCCCTCCACTTT
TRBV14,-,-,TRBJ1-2,CASSQYENYGYTF,TGTGCCAGCAGCCAATACGAGAACTATGGCTACACCTTC
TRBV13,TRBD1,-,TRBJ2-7,CASSWGQGSHEQYF,TGTGCCAGCAGCTGGGGACAGGGCAGCCACGAGCAGTACTTC
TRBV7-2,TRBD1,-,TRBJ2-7,CASSLVSGQGGEQYF,TGTGCCAGCAGCTTAGTAAGCGGACAGGGGGGGGAGCAGTACTTC
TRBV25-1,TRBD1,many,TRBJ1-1,CATRQGWTEAFF,TGTGCCACCCGACAGGGATGGACTGAAGCTTTCTTT
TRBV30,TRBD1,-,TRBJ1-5,CAWSVGAGQEPQHF,TGTGCCTGGAGTGTTGGGGCGGGACAGGAGCCCCAGCATTTT
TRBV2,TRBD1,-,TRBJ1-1,CASSEETGGTEAFF,TGTGCCAGCAGTGAAGAGACAGGGGGAACTGAAGCTTTCTTT
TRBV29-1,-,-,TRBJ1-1,CSVAQEKMNTEAFF,TGCAGCGTTGCTCAGGAAAAAATGAACACTGAAGCTTTCTTT
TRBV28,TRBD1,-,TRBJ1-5,CASSPRQGDQPQHF,TGTGCCAGCAGTCCCCGACAGGGGGATCAGCCCCAGCATTTT
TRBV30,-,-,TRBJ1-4,CAWSAPLGDFNEKLFF,TGTGCCTGGAGTGCACCCCTCGGGGACTTTAATGAAAAACTGTTTTTT
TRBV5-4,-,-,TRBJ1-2,CASSLAGQGLSYGYTF,TGTGCCAGCAGCTTGGCCGGGCAGGGGTTATCCTATGGCTACACCTTC
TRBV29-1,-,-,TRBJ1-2,CSVGPTGYYGYTF,TGCAGCGTTGGCCCTACAGGATACTATGGCTACACCTTC
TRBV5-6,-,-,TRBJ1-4,CASSPTGINEKLFF,TGTGCCAGCAGCCCCACGGGGATTAATGAAAAACTGTTTTTT
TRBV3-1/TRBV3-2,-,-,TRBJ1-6,CASSQGLSYNSPLHF,TGTGCCAGCAGCCAAGGTCTCTCCTATAATTCACCCCTCCACTTT
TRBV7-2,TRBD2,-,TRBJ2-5,CASSLGGGRETQYF,TGTGCCAGCAGCTTAGGCGGGGGGAGGGAGACCCAGTACTTC
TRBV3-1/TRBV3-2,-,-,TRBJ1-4,CASSQKPTNEKLFF,TGTGCCAGCAGCCAAAAGCCAACTAATGAAAAACTGTTTTTT
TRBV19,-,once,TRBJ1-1,CASSPQDGATEAFF,TGTGCCAGTAGTCCGCAGGATGGGGCGACTGAAGCTTTCTTT
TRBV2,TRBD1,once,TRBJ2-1,CASKSFQTGGNVYNEQFF,TGTGCCAGCAAATCCTTTCAAACAGGGGGTAATGTCTACAATGAGCAGTTCTTC
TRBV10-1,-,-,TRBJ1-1,CASSESGAGKAEAFF,TGCGCCAGCAGTGAGTCAGGGGCAGGGAAGGCTGAAGCTTTCTTT
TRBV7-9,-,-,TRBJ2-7,CASSLGPSGVYEQYF,TGTGCCAGCAGCTTAGGGCCCTCAGGCGTTTACGAGCAGTACTTC
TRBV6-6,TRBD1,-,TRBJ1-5,CASSYGTGNGQPQHF,TGTGCCAGCAGTTACGGGACAGGGAATGGCCAGCCCCAGCATTTT
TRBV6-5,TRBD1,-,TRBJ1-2,CASSYDPLGQGLSYTF,TGTGCCAGCAGTTACGACCCCCTTGGACAGGGCTTGAGCTACACCTTC
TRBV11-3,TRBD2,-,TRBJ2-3,CASSHSSGETDTQYF,TGTGCCAGCAGCCACTCTAGCGGGGAAACAGATACGCAGTATTTT
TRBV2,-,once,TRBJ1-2,CASSEQGPYGYTF,TGTGCCAGCAGTGAGCAGGGTCCCTATGGCTACACCTTC